Given below is one TCR beta chain in context. These data come from a study of blood T cell repertoires in COVID-19. On the study more broadly: Sites across the United States, Italy and Spain contributed samples from acute and convalescent COVID-19. The cDNA or gDNA used as material had been derived from T cells, B-cell-depleted T cells, or PBMCs.

Methods used by the authors: Amplification with reference gene primers provided the estimates of nucleated cell counts. The repertoire was sequenced with immunoSEQ multiplex PCR; TCRdb's copy has only in-frame clones and lacks some. V and J calls and clone size are those listed in that table; D and trimming were worked out from the DNA. The table has about 330,000 clones, roughly nine tenths seen once. Germline V gives CDR1 LGHDT, CDR2 YNNKEL (reference sequence). The CDR3 loop spans 15 amino acids. Trimming removed 4 bases from V and 2 bases from J; junction bases left unmatched: 6. Sequencing used peripheral blood. This receptor was identified in a man in his late teens or twenties who had recovered from COVID-19. The chain recombines TRBV3-1 (or the pseudogene TRBV3-2) with TRBJ2-3, with 7 bases that match TRBD1. In DNA, the CDR3 is TGTGCCAGCAGCCGGGACAGTGCTCCCACAGATACGCAGTATTTT. As protein: CASSRDSAPTDTQYF.